In this sample, the clone carrying this TCR beta chain turned up many times. Reverse transcription used about 510 ng RNA and constant-region primers for alpha and beta. Using multiplexing indices, alpha and beta chain libraries were generated apart by chain-specific third strand synthesis. The SP2 site served as the priming point for second strand synthesis. From the 5' RACE reads, TCRdb called clonotypes with MiXCR, one entry per CDR3 protein. Of 15,000 to 20,000 distinct CDR3 sequences listed, approximately 12% are singletons. This specimen comes from a study of HIV-infected patients and healthy controls. The repertoire came from unfractionated whole blood and reflected all unsorted peripheral T cells. The sequenced sample was blood. The TCR originated in an adult in good health.

CDR3 nucleotides: TGTGCCAGCAGCTTAGAAGAGGCAACGCCCCAGCATTTT. Its translation is CASSLEEATPQHF. The V gene is TRBV7-8, the J gene TRBJ1-5; unclear D gene. Germline loops: CDR1 SGHVS, CDR2 FQNEAQ. This CDR3 is built from 13 residues. Trimming stripped 1 base from V and 9 bases from J, with 10 bases between.